This TCR beta chain came from a study of beta chain features in type 1 diabetes. Broader study findings: In every one of the four CD4+ subsets, TCRB CDR3s were moderately but significantly shorter in Type 1 diabetes patients. The VDJ junctions of type 1 diabetes patients carried fewer insertions and more deletions.

The CDR3 loop spans 18 amino acids. Germline V gene lookup returns CDR1 LGHNA and CDR2 YSLEER. The germline V and J ends were trimmed by 0 bases and 0 bases, with 15 bases remaining between them. All of the isolated RNA was reverse transcribed, so expressed TCRB transcripts were sequenced. Clones were sequenced by immunoSEQ multiplex PCR, and TCRdb holds only the in-frame ones, with some missing. The repertoire holds 500,000 to 800,000 clones, around an eighth seen once, with more than 0.09% in the top ten. With regard to this clone: Its target is unknown.

The source is a man aged 25-45 years with type 1 diabetes. V is TRBV4-3 and J is TRBJ1-3; the D is unclear. Material: naive CD4+ T cells from blood. In nucleotides, the CDR3 is TGCGCCAGCAGCCAAGATTATCGGAACGGAATCTCTGGAAACACCATATATTTT. This translates into CASSQDYRNGISGNTIYF.